This T cell receptor beta chain was sequenced during a study of T cells in Graves' hyperthyroidism and ophthalmopathy. V was clipped by 1 base and J by 2 bases; unmatched bases: 6. The CDR3 is 16 amino acids. Germline assignment: CDR1 ENHRY and CDR2 SYGVKD. The CDR3 regions of TCR beta were amplified from RNA transcripts. In the first-round RT-PCR of the TCR CDR3, the HTBI primer set was used. TCRdb passed the multiplex PCR reads through MiXCR, listing each CDR3 protein once. The sample consists of around 340,000 distinct CDR3 sequences, approximately 17% of them appearing once. This TCR came from a young woman with Graves' hyperthyroidism that later progressed to Graves' ophthalmopathy. The sample consisted of blood. The V call is TRBV10-3, the J call TRBJ2-7, with 9 bases aligning to TRBD2. The CDR3 DNA sequence: TGTGCCATCAGTGAGTTCGCTAGCGGGGCTCCCTACGAGCAGTACTTC. It encodes CAISEFASGAPYEQYF.